This TCR beta chain stems from a study of T cell responses to AZD1222 COVID-19 vaccine. On this clone itself: The antigen is undetermined.

Clones were sequenced by immunoSEQ multiplex PCR, and TCRdb holds only the in-frame ones, with some missing. The table includes 150,000 or so clones, about 90% detected once. Overall study results and limits: Of spike-specific TCRs, nearly half reportedly target regions left unmutated in variants.

The CDR3 contains 16 residues. Trimming took 4 bases from V and 7 from J; bases not matched to a gene: 9. Per germline, CDR1 SGHDT and CDR2 YYEEEE. The chain is built from TRBV5-6 and TRBJ2-1; 12 bases are shared with TRBD2. This specimen consisted of peripheral blood, obtained on day 0 of AZD1222 vaccination. The receptor was derived from an adult in good health. The CDR3 region is CASSTPSGGARNEQFF. CDR3 DNA sequence: TGTGCCAGCAGCACACCTAGCGGGGGGGCCAGGAATGAGCAGTTCTTC.